These 18 T cell receptor beta chains came from one sample sequenced in a study of cytomegalovirus exposure and HLA in healthy donors (dated by TCRdb to 2016 to 2017). The library was generated by the immunoSEQ multiplex PCR assay. The immuneACCESS repertoire file appears here via TCRdb, limited to in-frame rearrangements. These files lack a portion of the clones; in checked studies, under half of the deficit traces to unresolved V genes, and the cause of the others is not known. The sample yields some 170,000 clones; roughly 80% were counted once. In total, the top ten clones hold more than 8.5% of the sample. What was sequenced was PBMCs. These receptor sequences come from a man aged 25 to 40 in good health and CMV-seropositive.

A few counts support this clone. V usage is TRBV7-3 and J usage is TRBJ1-2, with TRBD1 as a possible D gene (5 bases). Germline V gene lookup returns CDR1 SGHTA and CDR2 FQGTGA. The CDR3 has 13 residues. V was cut by 5 bases and J by 2 bases, with 9 bases left in between. This CDR3 is CASSPGYNYGYTF. DNA for the CDR3: TGTGCCAGCAGCCCAGGGTACAACTATGGCTACACCTTC.

This chain uses TRBV5-8 with TRBJ2-7, with D hard to call. Germline CDR1 is SGHTS and CDR2 is YDEGEE. The CDR3 has 13 residues. Deletions cut 2 bases from V and 2 bases from J, with 8 bases between. CDR3 DNA: TGTGCCAGCAGCTTCGGCGGAACCTACGAGCAGTACTTC. It translates to CASSFGGTYEQYF.

This chain links TRBV18 with TRBJ1-1; 10 nucleotides line up with TRBD1. Trimming at V came to 2 bases and at J to 4 bases, leaving 7 bases not matched to a gene. The length of the CDR3 is 16 residues. Germline CDR1 KGHSH, CDR2 LQKENI. CDR3 in amino acids: CASSPDRGPGGTEAFF. CDR3 nucleotides: TGTGCCAGCTCACCAGACAGGGGGCCTGGGGGCACTGAAGCTTTCTTT.

The gene calls are TRBV2 and TRBJ2-7, with a tentative D call TRBD1 (5 bases). This CDR3 is built from 12 residues. The ends were cut back, 8 bases at V and 6 bases at J, with 14 bases in the middle. Germline V gene lookup returns CDR1 SNHLY and CDR2 FYNNEI. The DNA of the CDR3 is TGTGCCAGCTTAGGGGATTTGGGCGAGCAGTACTTC. Translation: CASLGDLGEQYF. Full variable domain (remainder filled in from reference TRBV2 and TRBJ2-7): EPEVTQTPSHQVTQMGQEVILRCVPISNHLYFYWYRQILGQKVEFLVSFYNNEISEKSEIFDDQFSVERPDGSNFTLKIRSTKLEDSAMYFCASLGDLGEQYFGPGTRLTVT.

CDR3 nucleotide sequence: TGTGCCAGCAGTGGGCAGAACTCTGGGGCCAACGTCCTGACTTTC. Its protein is CASSGQNSGANVLTF. V and J are TRBV6-1 and TRBJ2-6, with D hard to call. V lost 4 bases, J lost 0 bases, and 7 bases lay in between. This CDR3 region has 15 residues. CDR1 is MNHNS, CDR2 SASEGT, per germline.

The chain links TRBV5-4 to TRBJ2-3; 7 bases are a match to TRBD2. V lost 4 bases, J lost 2 bases, and 4 bases stayed unmatched. CDR3 length: 14 amino acids. CDR1 SGHNT and CDR2 YYREEE come from the germline V gene (reference sequence). CDR3 DNA: TGTGCCAGCAGCATGCGGGGGACCACAGATACGCAGTATTTT. This encodes CASSMRGTTDTQYF.

The genes are TRBV4-2 and TRBJ2-2; 10 bases agree with TRBD2. V gave up 0 bases and J gave up 6 bases; unmatched junction bases: 4. The CDR3 is made up of 16 amino acids. Germline V gene data show CDR1 as LGHNA and CDR2 as YNFKEQ. CDR3 coding DNA: TGTGCCAGCAGCCAAGATTGGCTAGCGGGAGCCGGGGAGCTGTTTTTT. It yields the protein CASSQDWLAGAGELFF.

The rearrangement uses TRBV4-1 and TRBJ1-5; D is unclear. The CDR3 runs 17 residues. CDR1 is MGHRA, CDR2 YSYEKL, per germline. The V end was cut by 0 bases, the J end by 2 bases, with 14 bases between. The CDR3 DNA follows: TGCGCCAGCAGCCAAGAGGAAGGGAGAGGTGGCAATCAGCCCCAGCATTTT. This encodes CASSQEEGRGGNQPQHF.

This clone was detected a few times. The V call is TRBV18, the J call TRBJ2-5; the match to TRBD2 covers 11 bases. Germline trimming cut 3 bases from V and 4 bases from J; bases unmatched to any gene: 7. Germline V CDR1 and CDR2: KGHSH, LQKENI. The CDR3 consists of 16 residues. The DNA for the CDR3 is TGTGCCAGCTCACCGGAAGTTGGGACTAGCGGAGAGACCCAGTACTTC. As protein: CASSPEVGTSGETQYF. The entire variable domain, with the rest obtained from reference TRBV18 and TRBJ2-5, is as follows: NAGVMQNPRHLVRRRGQEARLRCSPMKGHSHVYWYRQLPEEGLKFMVYLQKENIIDESGMPKERFSAEFPKEGPSILRIQQVVRGDSAAYFCASSPEVGTSGETQYFGPGTRLLVL.

This clone was seen once. The chain uses TRBV4-3 and TRBJ1-1; TRBD1 might be the D (5 bases). This CDR3 comprises 15 residues. The germline gives CDR1 LGHNA, CDR2 YSLEER. The germline V and J ends were trimmed by 1 base and 4 bases, with 13 bases remaining between them. The CDR3 spells CASSQVGGIGTEAFF. The CDR3, as DNA: TGCGCCAGCAGCCAAGTTGGGGGGATCGGCACTGAAGCTTTCTTT.

V is TRBV13 and J is TRBJ1-5; no firm D call. Germline V CDR1 and CDR2: PRHDT, FYEKMQ (reference sequence). The V end was cut by 0 bases, the J end by 3 bases, with 9 bases between. The CDR3 length is 15 residues. As DNA, the CDR3 is TGTGCCAGCAGCTTAGGACAGAACCACAATCAGCCCCAGCATTTT. Protein product: CASSLGQNHNQPQHF. The whole variable domain, remainder taken from reference TRBV13 and TRBJ1-5, is AAGVIQSPRHLIKEKRETATLKCYPIPRHDTVYWYQQGPGQDPQFLISFYEKMQSDKGSIPDRFSAQQFSDYHSELNMSSLELGDSALYFCASSLGQNHNQPQHFGDGTRLSIL.

The chain couples TRBV9 to TRBJ2-3, with no clear D. CDR1 and CDR2 (germline): SGDLS, YYNGEE. Trimming removed 5 bases from V and 0 bases from J, with 13 bases in between. CDR3 length: 15 residues. This CDR3 is CASRSSSSSTDTQYF. CDR3 DNA: TGTGCCAGCAGAAGTAGCAGTTCTAGCACAGATACGCAGTATTTT.

This sequence joins TRBV18 and TRBJ2-4; TRBD1 agrees at 8 bases. Looked up from germline, CDR1 is KGHSH and CDR2 is LQKENI. The CDR3 has 17 amino acids. V was pared by 1 base and J by 4 bases, with 9 bases of the junction left unmatched. CDR3 amino acids: CASSPLPTGGVKNIQYF. The CDR3 coding sequence is TGTGCCAGCTCACCACTGCCCACAGGGGGTGTTAAAAACATTCAGTACTTC.

The chain combines TRBV5-1 with TRBJ2-3; 8 bases are shared with TRBD2. The CDR3 is 17 amino acids. V trimming: 3 bases; J trimming: 4 bases; junction bases outside the gene matches: 13. Germline V lookup: CDR1 SGHRS, CDR2 YFSETQ. CDR3 region: CASSSPEAGVRADTQYF. The CDR3, as DNA: TGCGCCAGCAGCTCCCCAGAAGCGGGAGTTAGGGCAGATACGCAGTATTTT. The entire variable domain, with the rest obtained from reference TRBV5-1 and TRBJ2-3, is as follows: KAGVTQTPRYLIKTRGQQVTLSCSPISGHRSVSWYQQTPGQGLQFLFEYFSETQRNKGNFPGRFSGRQFSNSRSEMNVSTLELGDSALYLCASSSPEAGVRADTQYFGPGTRLTVL.

This clone occurred a few times. The chain is built from TRBV7-6 and TRBJ2-3, with D possibly being TRBD2 (6 bases). The CDR3 covers 13 residues. V lost 4 bases, J lost 4 bases, and 9 bases lay in between. Germline values: CDR1 SGHVS, CDR2 FNYEAQ. CDR3 nucleotides: TGTGCCAGCAGCTCCGTAGCGGCAGATACGCAGTATTTT. Translation gives CASSSVAADTQYF.

This sequence joins TRBV5-5 and TRBJ2-7, with 13 nucleotides matching TRBD2. This CDR3 spans 17 amino acids. Germline trimming cut 2 bases from V and 2 bases from J; bases unmatched to any gene: 7. In germline, CDR1 is SGHKS, CDR2 YYEKEE (reference sequence). CDR3 protein: CASSLGTSGILTYEQYF. CDR3 sequence (DNA): TGTGCCAGCAGCTTAGGGACTAGCGGGATTCTGACCTACGAGCAGTACTTC. The whole variable domain, remainder taken from reference TRBV5-5 and TRBJ2-7, is DAGVTQSPTHLIKTRGQQVTLRCSPISGHKSVSWYQQVLGQGPQFIFQYYEKEERGRGNFPDRFSARQFPNYSSELNVNALLLGDSALYLCASSLGTSGILTYEQYFGPGTRLTVT.

The chain joins TRBV5-4 to TRBJ1-2; the match to TRBD1 covers 8 bases. V lost 0 bases and J lost 5; bases outside the gene matches: 3. The CDR3 has 14 amino acids. In germline, CDR1 is SGHNT, CDR2 YYREEE (reference sequence). The CDR3 DNA reads TGTGCCAGCAGCTTGGCCAGACAGGGGTATGGCTACACCTTC. Its translation: CASSLARQGYGYTF.

This chain links TRBV9 with TRBJ2-3; a possible D gene is TRBD2 (6 bases). V was shortened by 1 base and J by 1 base, with 10 bases between the two germline ends. The germline V gene has CDR1 SGDLS and CDR2 YYNGEE. There are 15 residues in the CDR3. The DNA for the CDR3 is TGTGCCAGCAGCGTAATCGGGAGAGGCACAGATACGCAGTATTTT. Translation gives CASSVIGRGTDTQYF.